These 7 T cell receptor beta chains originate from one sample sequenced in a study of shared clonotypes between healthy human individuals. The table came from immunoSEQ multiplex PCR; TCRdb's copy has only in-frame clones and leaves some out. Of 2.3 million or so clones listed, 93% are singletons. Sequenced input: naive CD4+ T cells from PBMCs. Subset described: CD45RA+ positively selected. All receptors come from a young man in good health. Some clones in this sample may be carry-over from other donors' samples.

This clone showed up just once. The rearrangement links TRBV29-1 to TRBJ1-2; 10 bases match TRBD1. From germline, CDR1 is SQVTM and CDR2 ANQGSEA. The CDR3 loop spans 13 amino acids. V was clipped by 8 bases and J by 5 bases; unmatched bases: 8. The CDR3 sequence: CSTRDRGPYGYTF. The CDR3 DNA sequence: TGCAGCACCCGGGACAGGGGACCTTATGGCTACACCTTC. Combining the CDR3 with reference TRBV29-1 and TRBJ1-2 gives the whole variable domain SAVISQKPSRDICQRGTSLTIQCQVDSQVTMMFWYRQQPGQSLTLIATANQGSEATYESGFVIDKFPISRPNLTFSTLTVSNMSPEDSSIYLCSTRDRGPYGYTFGSGTRLTVV.

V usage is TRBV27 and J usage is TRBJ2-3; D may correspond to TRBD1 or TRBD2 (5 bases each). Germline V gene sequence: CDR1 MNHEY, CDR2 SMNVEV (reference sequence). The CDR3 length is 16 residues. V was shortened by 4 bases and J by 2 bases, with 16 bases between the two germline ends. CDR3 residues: CASSSTGTHLTDTQYF. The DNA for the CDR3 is TGTGCCAGCAGTTCCACCGGGACCCACCTCACAGATACGCAGTATTTT.

The CDR3 bases are TGTGCCAGCAGCCGCAAGACGGGAGTTTACAATGAGCAGTTCTTC. Its translation: CASSRKTGVYNEQFF. The chain uses TRBV7-3 and TRBJ2-1; maybe TRBD2 (6 bases). The V gene lost 5 bases and the J gene lost 4 bases, with 15 bases spanning the gap. The germline gives CDR1 SGHTA, CDR2 FQGTGA. The CDR3 sequence is 15 residues long. The full variable domain, completed using reference TRBV7-3 and TRBJ2-1, is GAGVSQTPSNKVTEKGKYVELRCDPISGHTALYWYRQSLGQGPEFLIYFQGTGAADDSGLPNDRFFAVRPEGSVSTLKIQRTERGDSAVYLCASSRKTGVYNEQFFGPGTRLTVL.

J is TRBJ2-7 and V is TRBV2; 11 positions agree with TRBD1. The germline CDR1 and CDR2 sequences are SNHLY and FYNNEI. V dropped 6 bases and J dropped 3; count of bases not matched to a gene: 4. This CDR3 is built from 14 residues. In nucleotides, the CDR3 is TGTGCCAGCAGCACTGGGACAGGGGGCTACGAGCAGTACTTC. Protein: CASSTGTGGYEQYF.

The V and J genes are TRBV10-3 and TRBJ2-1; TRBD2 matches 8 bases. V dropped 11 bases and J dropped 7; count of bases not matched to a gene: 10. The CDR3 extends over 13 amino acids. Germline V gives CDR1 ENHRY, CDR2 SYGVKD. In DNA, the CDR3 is TGTGCCTCCGAGGCGGGGGGCAGGAATGAGCAGTTCTTC. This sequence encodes CASEAGGRNEQFF.

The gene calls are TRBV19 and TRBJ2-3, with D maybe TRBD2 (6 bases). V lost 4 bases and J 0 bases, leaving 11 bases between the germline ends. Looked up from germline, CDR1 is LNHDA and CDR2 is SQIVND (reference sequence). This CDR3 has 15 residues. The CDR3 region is CASSTEGTSTDTQYF. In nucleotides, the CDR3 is TGTGCCAGTAGTACCGAAGGGACTAGCACAGATACGCAGTATTTT.

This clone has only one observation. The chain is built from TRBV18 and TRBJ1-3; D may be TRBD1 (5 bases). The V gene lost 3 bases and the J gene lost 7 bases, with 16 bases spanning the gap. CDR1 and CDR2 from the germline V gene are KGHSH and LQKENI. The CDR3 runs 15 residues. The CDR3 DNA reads TGTGCCAGCTCACCTGACCGGATTAGGGGTAACACCATATATTTT. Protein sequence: CASSPDRIRGNTIYF.